One T cell receptor beta chain is described in this entry. The data belong to a study of blood T cell repertoires in COVID-19. The wider study: T cells, B-cell-depleted T cells, or PBMCs supplied cDNA or gDNA.

Trimming removed 10 bases from V and 0 bases from J; junction bases left unmatched: 13. CDR1 is ENHRY, CDR2 SYGVKD, per germline. This CDR3 has 17 amino acids. The data were produced by immunoSEQ multiplex PCR, yet TCRdb's version contains in-frame clones alone and is incomplete. The top ten clones hold less than 25% of a sample with about 16,000 clones, roughly nine tenths of them seen once. Sequencing was performed on peripheral blood. The gene calls are TRBV10-3 and TRBJ1-1; 11 bases are a match to TRBD1. The TCR was taken from a man between 60 and 75 years old with acute or convalescent COVID-19. The chain's CDR3 is CATSTAGTGGMNTEAFF. The CDR3, as DNA: TGTGCCACCTCCACTGCCGGGACAGGGGGAATGAACACTGAAGCTTTCTTT.